This T cell receptor beta chain is drawn from a study of vaccination and CD4 T cells after COVID-19. Study summary: Median time from second vaccine dose to sampling was 60 to 80 days (14 to 241). The stimulus for the cells was overlapping spike peptides derived from SARS-CoV-2, HCoV-NL63, HCoV-OC43 and HCoV-229E.

With regard to this clonotype: Its antigen is as yet unknown.

V shed 7 bases, J shed 5 bases, and the junction held 6 bases outside the gene matches. Germline values: CDR1 MNHNS, CDR2 SASEGT. CDR3 size: 14 residues. Treatment of the sample: approximately nine-day PBMC culture with coronavirus spike peptide pools or control peptides (ViraFEST assay). Once obtained from cultured CD4+ T cells, the DNA was sequenced using the Oncomine TCR Beta short-read assay. TCRdb used MiXCR to reprocess the PCR reads, holding one entry per CDR3 protein. This table has 9,000 to 13,000 distinct CDR3 sequences, 45% to 60% appearing once. The source of this sequence is a human donor who had recovered from COVID-19. The V and J genes are TRBV6-1 and TRBJ1-5; 9 nucleotides line up with TRBD1. The sequenced sample was CD4+ T cells from blood, cultured in vitro. The CDR3: CASKTGGAYQPQHF. In nucleotides, the CDR3 is TGTGCCAGCAAAACAGGGGGCGCGTATCAGCCCCAGCATTTT.